Each of the 9 T cell receptor beta chains below was sequenced from the same sample in a study of identical twins (dated by TCRdb to 2016 to 2018). Receptor amplification or capture employed 5' RACE. Sequencing relied on an Illumina HiSeq 2000. TCRdb took the public reads, trimmed them with fastp at Q25, ran MiXCR for clone calling and kept in-frame beta chains. All rows with the same CDR3 protein become a single entry with the most common DNA and genes. Present in this sample are approximately 670,000 distinct CDR3 sequences, around 5.7% of which were seen just once. The top ten clonotypes cover approximately 2% of the sample. The material sequenced was naive T cells sorted from blood. What this sample's cell subset or site label stands for: cells isolated with a human naive T-cell isolation kit. Receptor source: a man aged 18 to 30 in good health.

This clonotype was detected ten times or more. This chain's CDR3 is CSVNGGTSGLGYEQYF. The CDR3, as DNA: TGCAGCGTTAACGGGGGGACTAGCGGGTTAGGATACGAGCAGTACTTC. The chain links TRBV29-1 to TRBJ2-7; the match to TRBD2 covers 12 bases. Unmatched junction bases numbered 12, after V lost 5 bases and J lost 4 bases. Germline CDR1 and CDR2: SQVTM and ANQGSEA. CDR3 size: 16 residues.

This clonotype was seen many times. The V gene is TRBV5-1, the J gene TRBJ2-3; TRBD2 is a possible D gene (6 bases). Looked up from germline, CDR1 is SGHRS and CDR2 is YFSETQ. Trimming stripped 1 base from V and 6 bases from J, with 27 bases between. The CDR3 runs to 19 residues. The CDR3 reads CASSLKRDLPLGTSDTQYF. The CDR3 DNA reads TGCGCCAGCAGCTTGAAACGGGACCTTCCCCTCGGGACTTCCGATACGCAGTATTTT.

The chain couples TRBV6-2 or TRBV6-3 to TRBJ2-5, with TRBD2 as a possible D gene (5 bases). The CDR3 loop spans 14 amino acids. Germline values: CDR1 MNHEY, CDR2 SVGEGT. V lost 5 bases to trimming and J lost 2 bases, with 12 bases between them. Written as DNA, the CDR3 is TGTGCCAGCAGTCAGCGGACCCCACAAGAGACCCAGTACTTC. Its translation is CASSQRTPQETQYF.

J is TRBJ1-5 and V is TRBV27, with 11 bases identical to TRBD1. CDR3 length: 16 residues. V gave up 1 base and J gave up 6 bases; unmatched junction bases: 5. CDR1 is MNHEY and CDR2 is SMNVEV in the germline V gene (reference sequence). CDR3 sequence: CASSLLGTGGVQPQHF. The DNA for the CDR3 is TGTGCCAGCAGTTTATTAGGGACAGGGGGGGTTCAGCCCCAGCATTTT.

The genes are TRBV12-3 or TRBV12-4 and TRBJ2-1; D unresolved. The CDR3 contains 16 residues. The V end lost 3 bases, the J end lost 5 bases, and 17 bases lay between the germline ends. The CDR3 DNA sequence: TGTGCCAGCAGTTTGAGGATCCTAGTAGCCCACAATGAGCAGTTCTTC. Translating it yields CASSLRILVAHNEQFF.

This clonotype came up many times. The V and J genes are TRBV7-2 and TRBJ2-7; 7 nucleotides line up with TRBD1. This CDR3 comprises 12 residues. V lost 7 bases, J lost 3 bases, and 3 bases stayed unmatched. CDR1 is SGHTA, CDR2 FQGNSA, per germline. The CDR3 DNA reads as TGTGCCAGCACCAGGGGGAACTACGAGCAGTACTTC. Amino acids: CASTRGNYEQYF.

The chain combines TRBV12-3 or TRBV12-4 with TRBJ1-2, with 7 bases that match TRBD1. The J segment lost 7 bases and the V segment lost 5 bases, leaving 4 bases of the junction unmatched. The CDR3 is made up of 12 amino acids. The CDR3 DNA sequence: TGTGCCAGCAGTCCACAGGGGCCTGGCTACACCTTC. Its protein is CASSPQGPGYTF.

This CDR3 reads CASSRGLDTSYEQYV. In DNA form, the CDR3 reads TGTGCCAGCAGCCGGGGCCTTGACACATCCTACGAGCAGTACGTC. The V and J genes are TRBV3-1 and TRBJ2-7, with TRBD1 as a possible D gene (5 bases). CDR1 and CDR2 from the germline V gene are LGHDT and YNNKEL (reference sequence). Trimming pared 4 bases from V and 1 base from J, leaving 14 bases between. The CDR3 contains 15 residues.

This clonotype occurred many times. CDR3 sequence (DNA): TGCGCCAGCAGCTTGCTAGCGGAGGGGGTTGGTGAGCAGTTCTTC. Protein product: CASSLLAEGVGEQFF. The chain joins TRBV5-1 to TRBJ2-1; a weak D match, TRBD2 (7 bases). The CDR3 consists of 15 residues. Trimming took 1 base from V and 9 from J, leaving 17 bases between them. Germline V lookup: CDR1 SGHRS, CDR2 YFSETQ.